The present TCR beta chain was sequenced within a study of blood T cell repertoires in COVID-19. Whole-study context: Both acute and convalescent COVID-19 samples were obtained from the United States, Italy and Spain.

Trimming left V 5 bases short and J 4 bases short, with 15 bases between. CDR3 size: 14 residues. The germline V gene has CDR1 SGHDT and CDR2 YYEEEE. In the authors' methods: Estimation of nucleated cell counts relied on the amplification of reference gene primers. Produced via immunoSEQ multiplex PCR; TCRdb's table is partial and in-frame only. V, J and clone size derive from that table, while D and trimming were established from the DNA sequence. The sample comprises under 300,000 clones, around 90% of which are singletons, and more than 6% rests with the top ten. This sequence was found in a man between 60 and 75 years old who had recovered from COVID-19. Source material: peripheral blood. The chain is built from TRBV5-6 and TRBJ1-2; D possibly corresponds to TRBD1 (5 bases). The CDR3 DNA reads as TGTGCCAGCAGAACCTCCACAGGTATCTATGGCTACACCTTC. Protein product: CASRTSTGIYGYTF.